A selection of T cell receptor beta chains follows, all from one sample in a study of beta chain features in type 1 diabetes. The data were produced by immunoSEQ multiplex PCR, yet TCRdb's version contains in-frame clones alone and is incomplete. The sample has around 250,000 clones, roughly 22% seen once. What was sequenced was naive CD4+ T cells from blood. The receptors were gathered from a woman between 35 and 50 years old with type 1 diabetes. Both conserved end residues are part of each CDR3. A D gene is named only where the DNA matches it firmly. A clone size is listed for some rows: how often the clone was seen (once, few, many), or a class if it is expanded.

D: TRBD1
J: TRBJ2-3
size: NA
V: TRBV5-4
CDR3: CASSPGTGRTDTQYF
DNA: TGTGCCAGCAGCCCCGGGACAGGGCGCACAGATACGCAGTATTTT

D: TRBD1
J: TRBJ1-5
size: NA
V: TRBV29-1
CDR3: CSVVGTELNQPQHF
DNA: TGCAGCGTAGTCGGGACAGAACTGAATCAGCCCCAGCATTTT

D: TRBD2
J: TRBJ2-2
size: few
V: TRBV28
CDR3: CAILSGRSTGELFF
DNA: TGTGCCATCCTTAGCGGGAGGAGTACCGGGGAGCTGTTTTTT

D: NA
J: TRBJ2-3
size: NA
V: TRBV29-1
CDR3: CSVRESAADTQYF
DNA: TGCAGCGTTAGGGAGAGTGCGGCAGATACGCAGTATTTT

D: TRBD2
J: TRBJ2-2
size: few
V: TRBV9
CDR3: CASSEEREKAGELFF
DNA: TGTGCCAGCAGCGAGGAGCGGGAGAAGGCCGGGGAGCTGTTTTTT

D: TRBD1
J: TRBJ1-5
size: few
V: TRBV19
CDR3: CASSTGGSQPQHF
DNA: TGTGCCAGTAGCACAGGGGGCAGTCAGCCCCAGCATTTT

D: TRBD2
J: TRBJ2-5
size: few
V: TRBV29-1
CDR3: CSVGLGGRTETQYF
DNA: TGCAGCGTTGGTTTGGGCGGGAGAACAGAGACCCAGTACTTC

D: NA
J: TRBJ2-7
size: NA
V: TRBV18
CDR3: CASSPSQGFANEQYF
DNA: TGTGCCAGCTCACCAAGCCAGGGTTTTGCAAACGAGCAGTACTTC

D: NA
J: TRBJ2-1
size: few
V: TRBV7-2
CDR3: CASSPPGAPDNEQFF
DNA: TGTGCCAGCAGCCCCCCTGGGGCGCCCGACAATGAGCAGTTCTTC

D: NA
J: TRBJ1-1
size: few
V: TRBV4-3
CDR3: CASSQDRDYTEAFF
DNA: TGCGCCAGCAGCCAAGACAGGGATTACACTGAAGCTTTCTTT

D: NA
J: TRBJ2-4
size: NA
V: TRBV30
CDR3: CAWSVTGPKNIQYF
DNA: TGTGCCTGGAGTGTAACAGGCCCCAAAAACATTCAGTACTTC

D: NA
J: TRBJ2-7
size: NA
V: TRBV7-9
CDR3: CASNLAGDSSYEQYF
DNA: TGTGCCAGCAACCTGGCCGGGGATAGTTCCTACGAGCAGTACTTC

D: TRBD2
J: TRBJ2-5
size: NA
V: TRBV7-9
CDR3: CASSLAGGETQYF
DNA: TGTGCCAGCAGCTTGGCGGGGGGAGAGACCCAGTACTTC

D: NA
J: TRBJ2-7
size: NA
V: TRBV28
CDR3: CASSGQTREQYF
DNA: TGTGCCAGCAGTGGACAGACGAGGGAGCAGTACTTC

D: TRBD1
J: TRBJ2-1
size: few
V: TRBV4-3
CDR3: CASSWDRGSEEFF
DNA: TGCGCCAGCAGTTGGGACAGGGGGTCGGAGGAGTTCTTC

D: NA
J: TRBJ2-7
size: once
V: TRBV7-8
CDR3: CASSLGWELSYEQYF
DNA: TGTGCCAGCAGCTTAGGGTGGGAGCTCTCCTACGAGCAGTACTTC

D: NA
J: TRBJ1-5
size: few
V: TRBV29-1
CDR3: CSVVWGPGQPQHF
DNA: TGCAGCGTTGTGTGGGGGCCAGGGCAGCCCCAGCATTTT

D: NA
J: TRBJ2-1
size: NA
V: TRBV9
CDR3: CASSEHLELNEQFF
DNA: TGTGCCAGCAGCGAGCACCTAGAGCTCAATGAGCAGTTCTTC

D: TRBD2
J: TRBJ2-2
size: NA
V: TRBV5-1
CDR3: CASSFSSGTAGELFF
DNA: TGCGCCAGCAGCTTCTCTAGCGGGACGGCCGGGGAGCTGTTTTTT

D: NA
J: TRBJ1-5
size: few
V: TRBV15
CDR3: CATSRINQPQHF
DNA: TGTGCCACCAGCCGTATCAATCAGCCCCAGCATTTT

D: NA
J: TRBJ2-3
size: once
V: TRBV5-1
CDR3: CASSQGAPSTDTQYF
DNA: TGCGCCAGCAGCCAAGGGGCTCCTAGCACAGATACGCAGTATTTT

D: NA
J: TRBJ1-1
size: NA
V: TRBV6-5
CDR3: CASGALGGNTEAFF
DNA: TGTGCCAGCGGGGCCCTGGGGGGGAACACTGAAGCTTTCTTT

D: NA
J: TRBJ2-3
size: NA
V: TRBV7-2
CDR3: CASSLKLKQGDTQYF
DNA: TGTGCCAGCAGCTTAAAATTGAAGCAGGGGGATACGCAGTATTTT

D: NA
J: TRBJ2-5
size: NA
V: TRBV7-2
CDR3: CASSTGLKETQYF
DNA: TGTGCCAGCAGCACCGGACTGAAAGAGACCCAGTACTTC

D: NA
J: TRBJ1-2
size: NA
V: TRBV28
CDR3: CASSFSWGYTF
DNA: TGTGCCAGCAGTTTCAGTTGGGGCTACACCTTC

D: NA
J: TRBJ2-7
size: NA
V: TRBV4-1
CDR3: CASSQERRGNYEQYF
DNA: TGCGCCAGCAGCCAAGAACGCAGGGGAAACTACGAGCAGTACTTC

D: TRBD2
J: TRBJ2-1
size: few
V: TRBV5-4
CDR3: CASSSTSGGGEQFF
DNA: TGTGCCAGCAGCTCGACTAGCGGAGGGGGTGAGCAGTTCTTC

D: NA
J: TRBJ2-7
size: NA
V: TRBV15
CDR3: CATSRGSTSSYEQYF
DNA: TGTGCCACCAGCAGAGGATCGACATCGTCCTACGAGCAGTACTTC

D: NA
J: TRBJ1-3
size: NA
V: TRBV6-5
CDR3: CASRGGTGNTIYF
DNA: TGTGCCAGCCGGGGGGGTACTGGAAACACCATATATTTT

D: TRBD2
J: TRBJ2-1
size: few
V: TRBV9
CDR3: CASSVGGGLGYSEQFF
DNA: TGTGCCAGCAGCGTAGGTGGGGGACTAGGATACAGTGAGCAGTTCTTC

D: TRBD2
J: TRBJ2-1
size: NA
V: TRBV5-1
CDR3: CASNRRSGGLTYNEQFF
DNA: TGCGCCAGCAACAGGAGGAGCGGGGGACTTACCTACAATGAGCAGTTCTTC

D: NA
J: TRBJ2-1
size: NA
V: TRBV7-2
CDR3: CASRPPGVGGNEQFF
DNA: TGTGCCAGCAGACCTCCGGGGGTAGGTGGCAATGAGCAGTTCTTC

D: TRBD1
J: TRBJ2-5
size: few
V: TRBV5-1
CDR3: CASSLGQGETQYF
DNA: TGCGCCAGCAGCCTTGGACAGGGGGAGACCCAGTACTTC

D: NA
J: TRBJ2-3
size: NA
V: TRBV9
CDR3: CASSRSIAADTQYF
DNA: TGTGCCAGCAGTCGTAGTATAGCAGCAGATACGCAGTATTTT

D: TRBD2
J: TRBJ2-1
size: NA
V: TRBV5-1
CDR3: CASGPLAGVDNEQFF
DNA: TGCGCCAGCGGCCCCCTAGCGGGAGTGGATAATGAGCAGTTCTTC

D: TRBD2
J: TRBJ2-7
size: NA
V: TRBV7-3
CDR3: CASSLGSGPSYEQYF
DNA: TGTGCCAGCAGCTTAGGTAGCGGGCCCTCCTACGAGCAGTACTTC

D: NA
J: TRBJ2-2
size: few
V: TRBV11-2
CDR3: CASSPEAPNTGELFF
DNA: TGTGCCAGCAGCCCCGAGGCCCCGAACACCGGGGAGCTGTTTTTT

D: NA
J: TRBJ2-1
size: few
V: TRBV7-2
CDR3: CASSSGSYNEQFF
DNA: TGTGCCAGCAGCTCCGGGTCCTACAATGAGCAGTTCTTC

D: NA
J: TRBJ1-5
size: few
V: TRBV6-5
CDR3: CASSLSGIGNQPQHF
DNA: TGTGCCAGCAGCCTATCAGGGATAGGCAATCAGCCCCAGCATTTT

D: NA
J: TRBJ2-7
size: NA
V: TRBV13
CDR3: CASSLARPVFEQYF
DNA: TGTGCCAGCAGCTTAGCTAGGCCGGTTTTCGAGCAGTACTTC

D: NA
J: TRBJ2-3
size: few
V: TRBV9
CDR3: CASSVGVSWTADTQYF
DNA: TGTGCCAGCAGCGTAGGAGTGTCGTGGACAGCAGATACGCAGTATTTT

D: NA
J: TRBJ2-1
size: NA
V: TRBV4-1
CDR3: CASSQDLRGTYNEQFF
DNA: TGCGCCAGCAGCCAAGATCTCCGGGGGACCTACAATGAGCAGTTCTTC

D: NA
J: TRBJ2-5
size: few
V: TRBV29-1
CDR3: CSASPVREETQYF
DNA: TGCAGCGCATCTCCGGTGAGGGAAGAGACCCAGTACTTC

D: NA
J: TRBJ2-1
size: few
V: TRBV28
CDR3: CASSWSNEQFF
DNA: TGTGCCAGCAGTTGGAGCAATGAGCAGTTCTTC

D: TRBD1
J: TRBJ1-2
size: NA
V: TRBV6-5
CDR3: CASSAGTGQFYGYTF
DNA: TGTGCCAGCAGTGCGGGGACAGGCCAATTCTATGGCTACACCTTC

D: NA
J: TRBJ1-2
size: NA
V: TRBV15
CDR3: CATSRTGGGYTF
DNA: TGTGCCACCAGCAGGACAGGAGGAGGCTACACCTTC

D: NA
J: TRBJ1-1
size: few
V: TRBV18
CDR3: CASSPDMNTEAFF
DNA: TGTGCCAGCTCACCAGACATGAACACTGAAGCTTTCTTT

D: NA
J: TRBJ1-1
size: few
V: TRBV9
CDR3: CASSASRGTEAFF
DNA: TGTGCCAGCAGCGCGTCCCGGGGCACTGAAGCTTTCTTT

D: NA
J: TRBJ1-5
size: NA
V: TRBV6-6
CDR3: CASSSDGYGNQPQHF
DNA: TGTGCCAGCAGTTCCGACGGGTACGGCAATCAGCCCCAGCATTTT

D: NA
J: TRBJ1-1
size: few
V: TRBV7-3
CDR3: CASSLRSSNTEAFF
DNA: TGTGCCAGCAGCTTAAGGAGCTCAAACACTGAAGCTTTCTTT

D: NA
J: TRBJ2-4
size: NA
V: TRBV25-1
CDR3: CASSEAGVPLRYF
DNA: TGTGCCAGCAGTGAAGCAGGGGTTCCTCTACGGTACTTC

D: NA
J: TRBJ1-2
size: few
V: TRBV5-4
CDR3: CASSGGGGYGYTF
DNA: TGTGCCAGCAGCGGGGGGGGCGGCTATGGCTACACCTTC

D: NA
J: TRBJ2-1
size: few
V: TRBV29-1
CDR3: CSVEPVPYNEQFF
DNA: TGCAGCGTTGAGCCGGTGCCCTACAATGAGCAGTTCTTC

D: TRBD2
J: TRBJ2-1
size: NA
V: TRBV5-1
CDR3: CASSSSPSGYNEQFF
DNA: TGCGCCAGCAGCTCTAGCCCTAGCGGGTACAATGAGCAGTTCTTC

D: NA
J: TRBJ2-3
size: NA
V: TRBV29-1
CDR3: CSVDPSTDTQYF
DNA: TGCAGCGTTGACCCGAGCACAGATACGCAGTATTTT

D: TRBD1
J: TRBJ2-6
size: NA
V: TRBV7-2
CDR3: CASSSDRASTGANVLTF
DNA: TGTGCCAGCAGCTCGGACAGGGCGTCTACTGGGGCCAACGTCCTGACTTTC

D: NA
J: TRBJ2-2
size: NA
V: TRBV15
CDR3: CATRQGRETGELFF
DNA: TGTGCCACTCGACAGGGGCGGGAGACCGGGGAGCTGTTTTTT

D: TRBD1
J: TRBJ2-1
size: few
V: TRBV2
CDR3: CASSQRGGKQFF
DNA: TGTGCCAGCAGTCAACGAGGGGGCAAGCAGTTCTTC

D: TRBD1
J: TRBJ1-1
size: NA
V: TRBV18
CDR3: CASSPLGQGRIGATEAFF
DNA: TGTGCCAGCTCACCACTGGGACAGGGGAGAATTGGGGCCACTGAAGCTTTCTTT